This T cell receptor (beta chain) is from a study of Graves' ophthalmopathy and Graves' hyperthyroidism. Using RNA transcripts, the TCR beta CDR3 regions were amplified. HTBI-primed RT-PCR formed the first round, and a multiplex PCR formed the second. TCRdb recomputed calls from the multiplex PCR reads with MiXCR, one row per CDR3 protein. The sample contains around 1.1 million distinct CDR3 sequences, about two fifths of which appear only once. Patients were excluded if they had other autoimmune diseases or uncontrolled infections, and likewise if pregnancy or lactation applied. The study's findings and limits: The blood repertoire also included most expanded thyroid clonotypes above 0.001 frequency. Ophthalmopathy progression predictions by the model showed around 72% specificity and about 70% sensitivity.

Germline values: CDR1 GTSNPN, CDR2 SVGIG (reference sequence). The germline V and J ends were trimmed by 3 bases and 3 bases, with 11 bases remaining between them. The CDR3 length is 13 residues. About this clonotype itself: What it binds is not known.

The V and J genes are TRBV30 and TRBJ1-2, with TRBD1 as a possible D gene (5 bases). The sample taken for sequencing was peripheral blood or thyroid tissue (not recorded which). This clonotype originated in an adult man with Graves' hyperthyroidism. The CDR3 DNA reads TGTGCCTGGAGCGAAAGGGGCGACTATGGCTACACCTTC. It yields the protein CAWSERGDYGYTF.